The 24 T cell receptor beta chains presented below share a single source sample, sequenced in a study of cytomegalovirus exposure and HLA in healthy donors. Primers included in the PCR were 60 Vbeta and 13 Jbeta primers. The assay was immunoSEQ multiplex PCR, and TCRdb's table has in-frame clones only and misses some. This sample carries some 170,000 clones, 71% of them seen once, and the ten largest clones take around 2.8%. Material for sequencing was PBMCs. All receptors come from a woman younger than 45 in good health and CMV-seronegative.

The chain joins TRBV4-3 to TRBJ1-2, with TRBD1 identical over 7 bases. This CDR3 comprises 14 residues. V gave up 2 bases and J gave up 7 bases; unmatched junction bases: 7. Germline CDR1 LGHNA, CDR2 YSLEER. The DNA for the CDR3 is TGCGCCAGCAGCCAATCTGACAGGGCTGGTGGCTACACCTTC. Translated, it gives CASSQSDRAGGYTF.

The CDR3 nucleotides read TGTGCCAGCAGCTTTACAGGGATGAACACTGAAGCTTTCTTT. Amino acid sequence: CASSFTGMNTEAFF. This chain links TRBV11-2 with TRBJ1-1; D perhaps matches TRBD1 (6 bases). Germline CDR1 SGHAT, CDR2 FQNNGV. The CDR3 extends over 14 amino acids. V was shortened by 3 bases and J by 0 bases, with 8 bases between the two germline ends.

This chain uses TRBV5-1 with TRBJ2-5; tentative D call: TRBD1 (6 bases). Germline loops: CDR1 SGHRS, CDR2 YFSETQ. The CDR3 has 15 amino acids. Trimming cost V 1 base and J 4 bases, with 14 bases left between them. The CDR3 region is CASSLIPRGGETQYF. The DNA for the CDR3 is TGCGCCAGCAGCTTGATTCCAAGAGGGGGAGAGACCCAGTACTTC.

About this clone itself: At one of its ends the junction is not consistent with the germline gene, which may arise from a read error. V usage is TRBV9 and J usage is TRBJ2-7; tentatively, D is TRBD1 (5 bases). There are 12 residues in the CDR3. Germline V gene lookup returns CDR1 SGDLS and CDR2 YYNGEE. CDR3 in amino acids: CAWTRSSYEQYF. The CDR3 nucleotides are TGCGCCTGGACACGAAGCTCCTACGAGCAGTACTTC.

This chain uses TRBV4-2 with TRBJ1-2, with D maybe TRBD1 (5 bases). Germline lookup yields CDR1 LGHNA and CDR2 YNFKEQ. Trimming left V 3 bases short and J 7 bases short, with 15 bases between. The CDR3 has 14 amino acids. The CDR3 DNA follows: TGTGCCAGCAGCCAGTGGGGGGTGGTCTCTGGCTACACCTTC. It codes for CASSQWGVVSGYTF.

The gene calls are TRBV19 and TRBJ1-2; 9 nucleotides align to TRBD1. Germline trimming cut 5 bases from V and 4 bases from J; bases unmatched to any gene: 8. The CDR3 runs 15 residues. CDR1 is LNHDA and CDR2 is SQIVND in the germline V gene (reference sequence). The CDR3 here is CASSLRGQGLYGYTF. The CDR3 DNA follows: TGTGCCAGTAGTCTGCGGGGACAGGGCCTCTATGGCTACACCTTC. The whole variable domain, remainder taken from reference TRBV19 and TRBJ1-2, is DGGITQSPKYLFRKEGQNVTLSCEQNLNHDAMYWYRQDPGQGLRLIYYSQIVNDFQKGDIAEGYSVSREKKESFPLTVTSAQKNPTAFYLCASSLRGQGLYGYTFGSGTRLTVV.

CDR3 nucleotide sequence: TGCGCCAGCAGCACGGGACAGGGGGACACTGAAGCTTTCTTT. This sequence encodes CASSTGQGDTEAFF. The chain recombines TRBV5-1 with TRBJ1-1, with 11 bases fitting TRBD1. Germline V gene sequence: CDR1 SGHRS, CDR2 YFSETQ. The CDR3 has 14 amino acids. After removal of 4 bases from V and 3 bases from J, the junction contained 2 bases not matched to a gene. The complete variable domain, with remaining parts taken from reference TRBV5-1 and TRBJ1-1, reads KAGVTQTPRYLIKTRGQQVTLSCSPISGHRSVSWYQQTPGQGLQFLFEYFSETQRNKGNFPGRFSGRQFSNSRSEMNVSTLELGDSALYLCASSTGQGDTEAFFGQGTRLTVV.

CDR3 sequence: CASSLFVMGGTTNEKLFF. The CDR3 DNA follows: TGTGCCAGCAGTTTATTTGTTATGGGGGGGACAACTAATGAAAAACTGTTTTTT. The genes are TRBV27 and TRBJ1-4; a weak D match, TRBD1 (5 bases). CDR3 length: 18 residues. V was trimmed by 1 base and J by 0 bases, leaving 15 bases between them. CDR1 and CDR2 from the germline V gene are MNHEY and SMNVEV (reference sequence). The full variable domain, its missing parts supplied by reference TRBV27 and TRBJ1-4, is EAQVTQNPRYLITVTGKKLTVTCSQNMNHEYMSWYRQDPGLGLRQIYYSMNVEVTDKGDVPEGYKVSRKEKRNFPLILESPSPNQTSLYFCASSLFVMGGTTNEKLFFGSGTQLSVL.

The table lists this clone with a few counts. For the CDR3, the DNA is TGTGCCAGCAGCCAAGACTGGGAAGCTTTCTTT. It codes for CASSQDWEAFF. The rearrangement links TRBV13 to TRBJ1-1; D not resolved. Between the trimmed V and J ends, which lost 5 bases and 8 bases, there was a span of 9 bases. In germline, CDR1 is PRHDT, CDR2 FYEKMQ (reference sequence). The CDR3 has 11 amino acids.

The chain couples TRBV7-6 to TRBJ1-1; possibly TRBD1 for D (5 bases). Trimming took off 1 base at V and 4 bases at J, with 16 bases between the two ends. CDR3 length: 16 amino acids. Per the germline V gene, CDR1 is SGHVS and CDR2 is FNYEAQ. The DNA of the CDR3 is TGTGCCAGCAGCTTAGTAGGCGGACCTAGGGGCACTGAAGCTTTCTTT. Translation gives CASSLVGGPRGTEAFF.

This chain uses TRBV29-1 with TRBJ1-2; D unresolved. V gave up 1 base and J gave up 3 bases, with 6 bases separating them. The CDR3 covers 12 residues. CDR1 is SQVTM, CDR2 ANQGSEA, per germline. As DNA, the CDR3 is TGCAGCGTTGAAGTCGGAGACTATGGCTACACCTTC. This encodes CSVEVGDYGYTF.

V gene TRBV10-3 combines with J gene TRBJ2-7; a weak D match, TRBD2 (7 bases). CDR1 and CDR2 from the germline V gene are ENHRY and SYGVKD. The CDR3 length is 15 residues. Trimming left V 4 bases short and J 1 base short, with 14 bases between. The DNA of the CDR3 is TGTGCCATCAGTGGGCGGGGGACACCTTCCTACGAGCAGTACTTC. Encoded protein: CAISGRGTPSYEQYF.

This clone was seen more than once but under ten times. CDR3 in DNA: TGTGCCAGCAGCTTCGGTCCGGGTGGGTACGAGCAGTACTTC. This sequence encodes CASSFGPGGYEQYF. The chain is built from TRBV7-2 and TRBJ2-7; D is uncertain. The germline V and J ends were trimmed by 3 bases and 4 bases, with 13 bases remaining between them. The germline V gene has CDR1 SGHTA and CDR2 FQGNSA. The length of the CDR3 is 14 residues.

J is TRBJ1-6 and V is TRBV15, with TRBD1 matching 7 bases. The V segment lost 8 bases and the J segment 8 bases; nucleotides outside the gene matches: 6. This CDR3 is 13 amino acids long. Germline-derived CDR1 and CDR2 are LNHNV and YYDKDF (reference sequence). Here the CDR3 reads CATVQGNDSPLHF. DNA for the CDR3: TGTGCCACCGTACAGGGGAATGATTCACCCCTCCACTTT. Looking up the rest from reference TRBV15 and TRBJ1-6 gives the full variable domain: DAMVIQNPRYQVTQFGKPVTLSCSQTLNHNVMYWYQQKSSQAPKLLFHYYDKDFNNEADTPDNFQSRRPNTSFCFLDIRSPGLGDTAMYLCATVQGNDSPLHFGNGTRLTVT.

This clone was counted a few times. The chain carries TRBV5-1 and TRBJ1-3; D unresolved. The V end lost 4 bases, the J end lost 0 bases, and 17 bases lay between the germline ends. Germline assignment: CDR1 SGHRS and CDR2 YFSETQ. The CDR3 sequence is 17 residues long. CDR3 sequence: CASSRDGLRTSGNTIYF. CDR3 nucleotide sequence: TGCGCCAGCAGCCGCGATGGGCTTAGAACCTCTGGAAACACCATATATTTT. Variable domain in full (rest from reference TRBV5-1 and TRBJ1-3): KAGVTQTPRYLIKTRGQQVTLSCSPISGHRSVSWYQQTPGQGLQFLFEYFSETQRNKGNFPGRFSGRQFSNSRSEMNVSTLELGDSALYLCASSRDGLRTSGNTIYFGEGSWLTVV.

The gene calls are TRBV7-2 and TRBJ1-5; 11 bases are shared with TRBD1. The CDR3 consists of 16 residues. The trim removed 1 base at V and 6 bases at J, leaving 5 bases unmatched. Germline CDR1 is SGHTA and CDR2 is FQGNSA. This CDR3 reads CASSLGTGGGGQPQHF. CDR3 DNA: TGTGCCAGCAGCTTAGGGACAGGGGGCGGCGGTCAGCCCCAGCATTTT.

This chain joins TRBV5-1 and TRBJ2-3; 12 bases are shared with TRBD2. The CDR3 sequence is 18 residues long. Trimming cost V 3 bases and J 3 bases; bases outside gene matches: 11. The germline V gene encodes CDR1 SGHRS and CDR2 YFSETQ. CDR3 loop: CASSSQTSGRVRTDTQYF. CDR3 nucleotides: TGCGCCAGCAGCTCGCAGACTAGCGGGAGAGTAAGGACAGATACGCAGTATTTT.

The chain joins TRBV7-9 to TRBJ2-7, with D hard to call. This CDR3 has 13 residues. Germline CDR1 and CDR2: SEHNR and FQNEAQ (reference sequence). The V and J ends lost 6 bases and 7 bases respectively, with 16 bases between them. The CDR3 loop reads CASSSRGPVEQYF. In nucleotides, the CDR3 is TGTGCCAGCAGTTCAAGAGGCCCTGTGGAGCAGTACTTC. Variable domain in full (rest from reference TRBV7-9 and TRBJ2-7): DTGVSQNPRHKITKRGQNVTFRCDPISEHNRLYWYRQTLGQGPEFLTYFQNEAQLEKSRLLSDRFSAERPKGSFSTLEIQRTEQGDSAMYLCASSSRGPVEQYFGPGTRLTVT.

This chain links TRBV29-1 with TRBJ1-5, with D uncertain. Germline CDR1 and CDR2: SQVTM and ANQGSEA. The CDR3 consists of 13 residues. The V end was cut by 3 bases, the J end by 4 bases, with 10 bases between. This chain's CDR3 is CSVDEGFNQPQHF. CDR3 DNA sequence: TGCAGCGTTGATGAGGGTTTTAATCAGCCCCAGCATTTT.

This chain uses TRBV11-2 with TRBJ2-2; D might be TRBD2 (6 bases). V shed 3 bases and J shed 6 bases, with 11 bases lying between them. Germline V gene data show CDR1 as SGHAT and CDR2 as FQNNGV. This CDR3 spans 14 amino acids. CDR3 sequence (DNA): TGTGCCAGCAGCTTCGGGGGTTCCGCCGGGGAGCTGTTTTTT. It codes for CASSFGGSAGELFF. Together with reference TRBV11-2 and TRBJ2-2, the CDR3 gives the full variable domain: EAGVAQSPRYKIIEKRQSVAFWCNPISGHATLYWYQQILGQGPKLLIQFQNNGVVDDSQLPKDRFSAERLKGVDSTLKIQPAKLEDSAVYLCASSFGGSAGELFFGEGSRLTVL.

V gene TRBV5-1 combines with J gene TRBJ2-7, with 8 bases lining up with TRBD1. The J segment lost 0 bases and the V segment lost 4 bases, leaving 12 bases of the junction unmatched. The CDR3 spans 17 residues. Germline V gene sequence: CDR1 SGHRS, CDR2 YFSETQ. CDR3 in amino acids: CASSVTPGQASSYEQYF. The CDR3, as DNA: TGCGCCAGCAGCGTGACACCGGGACAGGCCAGCTCCTACGAGCAGTACTTC. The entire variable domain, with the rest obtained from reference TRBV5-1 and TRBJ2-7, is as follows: KAGVTQTPRYLIKTRGQQVTLSCSPISGHRSVSWYQQTPGQGLQFLFEYFSETQRNKGNFPGRFSGRQFSNSRSEMNVSTLELGDSALYLCASSVTPGQASSYEQYFGPGTRLTVT.

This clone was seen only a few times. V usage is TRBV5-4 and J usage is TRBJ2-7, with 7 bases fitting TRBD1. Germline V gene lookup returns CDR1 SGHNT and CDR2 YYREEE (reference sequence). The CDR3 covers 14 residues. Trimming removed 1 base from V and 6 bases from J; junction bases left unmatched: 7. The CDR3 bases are TGTGCCAGCAGCTTGACCGGGACAGTGGGCGAGCAGTACTTC. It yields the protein CASSLTGTVGEQYF.

The CDR3 nucleotides are TGCGCCAGCAGCTTGGGTCGGTCCTCTGGAAACACCATATATTTT. Protein sequence: CASSLGRSSGNTIYF. This rearrangement joins TRBV5-1 to TRBJ1-3, with D uncertain. CDR1 is SGHRS and CDR2 is YFSETQ in the germline V gene. The CDR3 loop spans 15 amino acids. V lost 0 bases to trimming and J lost 0 bases, with 7 bases between them.

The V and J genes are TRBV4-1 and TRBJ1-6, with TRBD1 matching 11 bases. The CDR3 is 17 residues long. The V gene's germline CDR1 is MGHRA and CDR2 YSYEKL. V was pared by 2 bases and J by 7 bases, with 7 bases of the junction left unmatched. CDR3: CASSQFAGTGGNSPLHF. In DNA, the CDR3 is TGCGCCAGCAGCCAATTCGCCGGGACAGGGGGGAATTCACCCCTCCACTTT.